This record covers a single T cell receptor (beta chain). Its matching antigen is unknown. The entry originates in a study of cytomegalovirus exposure and HLA in healthy donors. Findings and caveats of the study: High specificity and sensitivity for cytomegalovirus status were reported for the classifier. Most subjects had HLA-A and HLA-B alleles reportedly predicted accurately by TCR beta sequences. DRB1 had the most TCR associations and HLA-C the fewest, a later analysis found, with rates varying by HLA locus.

Germline lookup yields CDR1 MNHEY and CDR2 SVGAGI. Trimming cost V 8 bases and J 1 base, with 11 bases left between them. This CDR3 has 13 amino acids. Primers included in the PCR were 60 Vbeta and 13 Jbeta primers. TCRdb's copy holds only in-frame clones and misses some; the assay was immunoSEQ multiplex PCR. The sample shows around 200,000 clones, roughly 80% of them seen only once. V is TRBV6-5 and J is TRBJ1-1; D not resolved. Input material: PBMCs. The receptor's source is a man aged 40-55 years in good health and CMV-seronegative. In DNA form, the CDR3 reads TGTGCCAGCGTTGAAGAGAGGAACACTGAAGCTTTCTTT. It yields the protein CASVEERNTEAFF.